These T cell receptor beta chains were read from a single sample in a study of shared clonotypes between healthy human individuals. Data came from immunoSEQ multiplex PCR; TCRdb stores just in-frame clones and leaves some out. Of about 1,500,000 clones listed, more than 95% are singletons. Sample: naive CD4+ T cells sorted from blood. The receptors stem from a man under 40 in good health. The CDR3 runs from the conserved cysteine through the conserved F or W. D genes are given only for firm matches. Expanded clones are given a class, and other clones once, few, many or no size at all.

j_call: TRBJ2-1
clone_size: NA
d_call: NA
v_call: TRBV9
cdr3_length: 16
cdr3_aa: CASSAPGAGSYNEQFF
cdr3_nt: TGTGCCAGCAGCGCCCCGGGAGCGGGCTCCTACAATGAGCAGTTCTTC

j_call: TRBJ2-3
clone_size: NA
d_call: TRBD1
v_call: TRBV7-7
cdr3_length: 15
cdr3_aa: CASSLGQGDTDTQYF
cdr3_nt: TGTGCCAGCAGCTTAGGACAGGGCGACACAGATACGCAGTATTTT

j_call: TRBJ1-5
clone_size: NA
d_call: NA
v_call: TRBV6-1
cdr3_length: 14
cdr3_aa: CAISLGLAREPQHF
cdr3_nt: TGTGCCATCTCGCTTGGGCTAGCGAGGGAGCCCCAGCATTTT

j_call: TRBJ2-1
clone_size: NA
d_call: NA
v_call: TRBV18
cdr3_length: 16
cdr3_aa: CASSPLAGLSYNEQFF
cdr3_nt: TGTGCCAGCTCACCATTGGCGGGGTTGTCCTACAATGAGCAGTTCTTC

j_call: TRBJ2-5
clone_size: NA
d_call: NA
v_call: TRBV5-4
cdr3_length: 15
cdr3_aa: CASSPGTKGGETQYF
cdr3_nt: TGTGCCAGCAGCCCAGGGACCAAAGGAGGAGAGACCCAGTACTTC

j_call: TRBJ1-3
clone_size: NA
d_call: NA
v_call: TRBV14
cdr3_length: 15
cdr3_aa: CASSHRGTYRNTIYF
cdr3_nt: TGTGCCAGCAGCCACAGAGGGACCTACAGAAACACCATATATTTT

j_call: TRBJ2-2
clone_size: NA
d_call: TRBD2
v_call: TRBV7-2
cdr3_length: 16
cdr3_aa: CASSNNGLVNTGELFF
cdr3_nt: TGTGCCAGCAGCAACAACGGACTAGTTAACACCGGGGAGCTGTTTTTT

j_call: TRBJ2-1
clone_size: NA
d_call: TRBD2
v_call: TRBV19
cdr3_length: 15
cdr3_aa: CASSKTSGRATEQFF
cdr3_nt: TGTGCCAGTAGTAAAACTAGCGGGAGGGCCACTGAGCAGTTCTTC

j_call: TRBJ1-2
clone_size: NA
d_call: NA
v_call: TRBV2
cdr3_length: 12
cdr3_aa: CASRDSNYGYTF
cdr3_nt: TGTGCCAGCAGAGACAGTAACTATGGCTACACCTTC

j_call: TRBJ2-3
clone_size: NA
d_call: NA
v_call: TRBV7-9
cdr3_length: 15
cdr3_aa: CASSFGGRRTDTQYF
cdr3_nt: TGTGCCAGCAGCTTTGGGGGTAGAAGGACAGATACGCAGTATTTT

j_call: TRBJ2-7
clone_size: NA
d_call: NA
v_call: TRBV27
cdr3_length: 14
cdr3_aa: CASKVTHGSYEQYF
cdr3_nt: TGTGCCAGCAAAGTAACGCACGGCTCCTACGAGCAGTACTTC

j_call: TRBJ1-1
clone_size: NA
d_call: NA
v_call: TRBV5-4
cdr3_length: 12
cdr3_aa: CASSLPGNEAFF
cdr3_nt: TGTGCCAGCAGCTTACCGGGAAACGAAGCTTTCTTT

j_call: TRBJ2-1
clone_size: NA
d_call: NA
v_call: TRBV27
cdr3_length: 14
cdr3_aa: CASSSLGPYNEQFF
cdr3_nt: TGTGCCAGCAGCTCCCTTGGGCCCTACAATGAGCAGTTCTTC

j_call: TRBJ2-1
clone_size: NA
d_call: TRBD2
v_call: TRBV12-5
cdr3_length: 14
cdr3_aa: CASATGTSGSEQFF
cdr3_nt: TGTGCTAGTGCTACCGGGACTAGCGGGAGTGAGCAGTTCTTC

j_call: TRBJ2-3
clone_size: NA
d_call: NA
v_call: TRBV27
cdr3_length: 11
cdr3_aa: CASRITDTQYF
cdr3_nt: TGTGCCAGCAGGATCACAGATACGCAGTATTTT

j_call: TRBJ1-5
clone_size: NA
d_call: TRBD1
v_call: TRBV7-6
cdr3_length: 16
cdr3_aa: CASSSGTVNSNQPQHF
cdr3_nt: TGTGCCAGCAGCTCCGGGACAGTCAATAGCAATCAGCCCCAGCATTTT

j_call: TRBJ1-4
clone_size: once
d_call: NA
v_call: TRBV5-1
cdr3_length: 13
cdr3_aa: CASSLGTDEKLFF
cdr3_nt: TGCGCCAGCAGCTTGGGGACAGATGAAAAACTGTTTTTT

j_call: TRBJ2-1
clone_size: NA
d_call: TRBD1
v_call: TRBV19
cdr3_length: 16
cdr3_aa: CASSPLQGAVHNEQFF
cdr3_nt: TGTGCCAGTAGTCCGCTCCAGGGGGCAGTGCACAATGAGCAGTTCTTC

j_call: TRBJ2-1
clone_size: NA
d_call: TRBD2
v_call: TRBV11-3
cdr3_length: 15
cdr3_aa: CASSPGEERAGGLFF
cdr3_nt: TGTGCCAGCAGCCCCGGCGAGGAGCGAGCGGGAGGTCTGTTCTTC

j_call: TRBJ2-5
clone_size: NA
d_call: NA
v_call: TRBV18
cdr3_length: 15
cdr3_aa: CASSPLQGNQETQYF
cdr3_nt: TGTGCCAGCTCACCACTCCAGGGAAACCAAGAGACCCAGTACTTC

j_call: TRBJ2-2
clone_size: NA
d_call: TRBD1
v_call: TRBV18
cdr3_length: 17
cdr3_aa: CASSPRQGTWDTGELFF
cdr3_nt: TGTGCCAGCTCACCTCGACAGGGGACCTGGGACACCGGGGAGCTGTTTTTT

j_call: TRBJ2-1
clone_size: NA
d_call: NA
v_call: TRBV7-9
cdr3_length: 17
cdr3_aa: CASQNSWGAVSYNEQFF
cdr3_nt: TGTGCCAGCCAAAACTCGTGGGGAGCGGTCTCCTACAATGAGCAGTTCTTC